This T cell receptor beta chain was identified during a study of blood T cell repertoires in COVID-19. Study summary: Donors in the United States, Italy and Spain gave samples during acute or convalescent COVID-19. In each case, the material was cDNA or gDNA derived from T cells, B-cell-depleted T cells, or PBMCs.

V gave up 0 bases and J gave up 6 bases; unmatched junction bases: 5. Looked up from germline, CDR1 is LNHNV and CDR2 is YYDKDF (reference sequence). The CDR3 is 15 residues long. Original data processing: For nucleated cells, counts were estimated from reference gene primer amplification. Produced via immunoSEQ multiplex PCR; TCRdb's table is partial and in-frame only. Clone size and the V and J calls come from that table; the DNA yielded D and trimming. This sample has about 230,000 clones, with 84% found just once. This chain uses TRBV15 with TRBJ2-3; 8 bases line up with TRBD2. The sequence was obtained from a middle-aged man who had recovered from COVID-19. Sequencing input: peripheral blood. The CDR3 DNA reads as TGTGCCACCAGCAGAGATCCGTCTAGCGGGGATACGCAGTATTTT. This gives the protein CATSRDPSSGDTQYF.